The 23 T cell receptor beta chains below all came from one sample that was sequenced in a study of blood T cell repertoires in COVID-19. Repertoires were generated with immunoSEQ multiplex PCR, while TCRdb's copy carries only in-frame clones and drops some. In the table there are fewer than 130,000 clones, about 75% of which are singletons. The sample taken for sequencing was peripheral blood. Source of these receptors: a woman older than 75 with active or convalescent COVID-19.

The chain is built from TRBV2 and TRBJ1-1, with D possibly being TRBD1 (5 bases). CDR3 length: 14 residues. V was trimmed by 10 bases and J by 2 bases, leaving 17 bases between them. Germline V gene lookup returns CDR1 SNHLY and CDR2 FYNNEI. Written as DNA, the CDR3 is TGTGCCACCAAATACTCGGGGGGTAACACTGAAGCTTTCTTT. Its translation: CATKYSGGNTEAFF.

The chain employs TRBV28 and TRBJ1-6, with D possibly being TRBD1 (5 bases). This CDR3 has 14 residues. V lost 7 bases and J lost 14, with 21 bases in between. Germline V lookup: CDR1 MDHEN, CDR2 SYDVKM. The CDR3 region is CASTTNLGVSALHF. The CDR3 region has the DNA TGTGCCAGCACCACCAACTTAGGGGTCTCGGCCCTCCACTTT. Supplemented by reference TRBV28 and TRBJ1-6, the full variable domain reads DVKVTQSSRYLVKRTGEKVFLECVQDMDHENMFWYRQDPGLGLRLIYFSYDVKMKEKGDIPEGYSVSREKKERFSLILESASTNQTSMYLCASTTNLGVSALHFGNGTRLTVT.

V and J are TRBV7-2 and TRBJ1-1; the D gene is possibly TRBD1 (5 bases). Germline V gives CDR1 SGHTA, CDR2 FQGNSA. There are 14 residues in the CDR3. With 5 bases removed from V and 6 bases from J, the gap between germline ends came to 16 bases. Here the CDR3 reads CASSPYPTGAEAFF. The CDR3 DNA is TGTGCCAGCAGCCCCTACCCCACGGGGGCTGAAGCTTTCTTT. The entire variable domain, with the rest obtained from reference TRBV7-2 and TRBJ1-1, is as follows: GAGVSQSPSNKVTEKGKDVELRCDPISGHTALYWYRQSLGQGLEFLIYFQGNSAPDKSGLPSDRFSAERTGGSVSTLTIQRTQQEDSAVYLCASSPYPTGAEAFFGQGTRLTVV.

This clone has only one observation. The chain recombines TRBV1 with TRBJ2-3; TRBD1 reflects the table's D call only, with no check against the DNA. TRBV1 is annotated as a pseudogene. This CDR3 contains 18 residues. DNA for the CDR3: TGCACCAGCAGCCAAAGTTACCGGGACAGGGAAATGAGAGATACGCAGTATTTT. This encodes CTSSQSYRDREMRDTQYF.

The CDR3 DNA reads as TGTGCCAGCACTCTAGCGGGAGGCCCTGATACGCAGTATTTT. Translated, it gives CASTLAGGPDTQYF. The V and J genes are TRBV3-1 (or the pseudogene TRBV3-2) and TRBJ2-3; 11 bases match TRBD2. CDR3 length equals 14 residues. Germline V gene lookup returns CDR1 LGHDT and CDR2 YNNKEL (reference sequence). V shed 7 bases and J 6 bases; nucleotides not matched to a gene: 6.

This clone was picked up a small number of times. The J gene is TRBJ2-1, the V gene TRBV4-3; 7 nucleotides line up with TRBD1. In germline, CDR1 is LGHNA, CDR2 YSLEER. The V segment lost 0 bases and the J segment 6 bases; nucleotides outside the gene matches: 11. The CDR3 has 17 amino acids. The CDR3 region has the DNA TGCGCCAGCAGCCAAGAGCGGACAGGTTGGGGTTCCAATGAGCAGTTCTTC. The encoded protein is CASSQERTGWGSNEQFF.

The genes are TRBV27 and TRBJ1-5; weak D call: TRBD1 (5 bases). CDR1 and CDR2 from the germline V gene are MNHEY and SMNVEV (reference sequence). This CDR3 has 16 amino acids. V was trimmed by 6 bases and J by 0 bases, leaving 15 bases between them. The CDR3 sequence: CASRGLGRGSNQPQHF. The DNA for the CDR3 is TGTGCCAGCAGGGGGTTGGGGCGCGGTAGCAATCAGCCCCAGCATTTT.

The V gene is TRBV5-1, the J gene TRBJ2-7; the match to TRBD2 covers 7 bases. There are 13 residues in the CDR3. The junction had 8 bases not matched to a gene; V was cut back by 8 bases and J by 3 bases. The germline V gene encodes CDR1 SGHRS and CDR2 YFSETQ. The CDR3 region is CASRREAHYEQYF. Here the CDR3 DNA reads TGCGCCAGTCGTCGGGAGGCCCACTACGAGCAGTACTTC.

The chain uses TRBV6-4 and TRBJ2-2; TRBD2 aligns across 9 bases. V was pared by 3 bases and J by 4 bases, with 6 bases of the junction left unmatched. Germline CDR1 is MRHNA and CDR2 is SNTAGT. The CDR3 spans 16 residues. The CDR3 reads CASSERLAESTGELFF. CDR3 coding DNA: TGTGCCAGCAGTGAACGACTAGCGGAGAGCACCGGGGAGCTGTTTTTT.

The chain is built from TRBV20-1 and TRBJ2-6, with 8 bases lining up with TRBD2. The CDR3 has 11 residues. The germline V gene encodes CDR1 DFQATT and CDR2 SNEGSKA (reference sequence). In nucleotides, the CDR3 is TGCAGGGCGGGGGGTGCCAACGTCCTGACTTTC. Residues: CRAGGANVLTF.

V is TRBV29-1 and J is TRBJ1-1, with 8 positions matching TRBD1. The CDR3 covers 13 residues. Losses at the gene ends were 7 bases for V and 0 bases for J; bases not matched to a gene: 4. CDR1 is SQVTM, CDR2 ANQGSEA, per germline. The CDR3 region is CSATTGVNTEAFF. The CDR3 DNA reads as TGCAGCGCCACGACAGGGGTGAACACTGAAGCTTTCTTT.

V usage is TRBV5-1 and J usage is TRBJ1-3; D remains unclear. The V end lost 5 bases, the J end lost 1 base, and 7 bases lay between the germline ends. This CDR3 has 13 amino acids. From germline, CDR1 is SGHRS and CDR2 YFSETQ. DNA for the CDR3: TGCGCCAGCAGTGAGGCGTCTGGAAACACCATATATTTT. Translated: CASSEASGNTIYF.

This clone has only one observation. The chain links TRBV9 to TRBJ1-4; D call uncertain. CDR1 and CDR2 (germline): SGDLS, YYNGEE. V was clipped by 4 bases and J by 2 bases, with 15 bases between them. The CDR3 totals 16 residues. CDR3 DNA sequence: TGTGCCAGCAGCTTATCGCCCCGGAGGACTAATGAAAAACTGTTTTTT. Translated: CASSLSPRRTNEKLFF.

This chain joins TRBV11-2 and TRBJ1-2, with 12 bases lining up with TRBD1. J lost 4 bases, V lost 4 bases, and 4 bases had no gene match. The CDR3 is 15 amino acids. Germline V CDR1 and CDR2: SGHAT, FQNNGV. This CDR3 reads CASSWDRGRVYGYTF. DNA for the CDR3: TGTGCCAGCAGCTGGGACAGGGGGCGGGTCTATGGCTACACCTTC.

The chain recombines TRBV2 with TRBJ2-3; the match to TRBD2 covers 8 bases. Germline V gene sequence: CDR1 SNHLY, CDR2 FYNNEI. The CDR3 is 15 amino acids. V was pared by 2 bases and J by 6 bases, with 7 bases of the junction left unmatched. This CDR3 is CASSERAGGGDTQYF. CDR3 nucleotides: TGTGCCAGCAGTGAAAGGGCGGGAGGCGGGGATACGCAGTATTTT.

The rearrangement links TRBV29-1 to TRBJ1-2; TRBD1 aligns across 7 bases. This CDR3 contains 12 residues. The germline V gene encodes CDR1 SQVTM and CDR2 ANQGSEA. V shed 4 bases, J shed 8 bases, and the junction held 7 bases outside the gene matches. CDR3 DNA: TGCAGCGTTGCCCAGGGGGGATACGGCTACACCTTC. Translation: CSVAQGGYGYTF.

V is TRBV4-3 and J is TRBJ2-7; TRBD2 might be the D (7 bases). Germline V gene sequence: CDR1 LGHNA, CDR2 YSLEER. The CDR3 contains 16 residues. Trimming left V 4 bases short and J 2 bases short, with 18 bases between. The CDR3 spells CASSPGVLGLAYEQYF. CDR3 nucleotide sequence: TGCGCCAGCAGCCCAGGGGTCCTAGGACTAGCCTACGAGCAGTACTTC.

V gene TRBV28 combines with J gene TRBJ2-7, with D tentatively TRBD2 (6 bases). V lost 7 bases and J 2 bases, leaving 18 bases between the germline ends. CDR3 size: 15 residues. Germline V lookup: CDR1 MDHEN, CDR2 SYDVKM. This chain's CDR3 is CASNYRRGFTYEQYF. The DNA for the CDR3 is TGTGCCAGCAACTACCGGAGGGGCTTCACCTACGAGCAGTACTTC.

The genes are TRBV5-4 and TRBJ2-4, with 11 positions matching TRBD2. The CDR3 contains 16 residues. The junction had 8 bases not matched to a gene; V was cut back by 4 bases and J by 5 bases. In germline, CDR1 is SGHNT, CDR2 YYREEE (reference sequence). The CDR3, as DNA: TGTGCCAGCAGCCCAGTACTAGCGGGAGCGCAAAACATTCAGTACTTC. Translating gives CASSPVLAGAQNIQYF.

The sample holds a few counts of this clone. The V call is TRBV18, the J call TRBJ2-3; D gene uncertain. This CDR3 has 14 residues. Trimming took 1 base from V and 4 from J, leaving 9 bases between them. Germline V gene sequence: CDR1 KGHSH, CDR2 LQKENI. Here the CDR3 reads CASSPLISSDTQYF. In DNA form, the CDR3 reads TGTGCCAGCTCACCACTCATCAGTTCAGATACGCAGTATTTT.

The chain is built from TRBV24-1 and TRBJ2-2, with D perhaps matching TRBD1 (6 bases). The CDR3 totals 11 residues. CDR1 and CDR2 (germline): KGHDR, SFDVKD. V dropped 9 bases and J dropped 7 bases, with 8 bases sitting between them. CDR3: CATGQNGELFF. The CDR3 bases are TGTGCCACCGGACAGAACGGGGAGCTGTTTTTT.

This chain joins TRBV11-2 and TRBJ2-7; TRBD2 matches 7 bases. Germline V CDR1 and CDR2: SGHAT, FQNNGV. This CDR3 is 16 amino acids long. Trimming cost V 5 bases and J 0 bases; bases outside gene matches: 10. DNA of the CDR3: TGTGCCAGCAGCCTCGACTCTAGCGGCAGCTCCTACGAGCAGTACTTC. Translation: CASSLDSSGSSYEQYF.

The chain is built from TRBV25-1 and TRBJ2-5, with D unclear. The germline CDR1 and CDR2 sequences are MGHDK and SYGVNS. V was cut by 1 base and J by 5 bases, with 14 bases left in between. CDR3 size: 15 residues. The CDR3 DNA sequence: TGTGCCAGCAGTGAATCTGGCCCCCCCATGGAGACCCAGTACTTC. This encodes CASSESGPPMETQYF.